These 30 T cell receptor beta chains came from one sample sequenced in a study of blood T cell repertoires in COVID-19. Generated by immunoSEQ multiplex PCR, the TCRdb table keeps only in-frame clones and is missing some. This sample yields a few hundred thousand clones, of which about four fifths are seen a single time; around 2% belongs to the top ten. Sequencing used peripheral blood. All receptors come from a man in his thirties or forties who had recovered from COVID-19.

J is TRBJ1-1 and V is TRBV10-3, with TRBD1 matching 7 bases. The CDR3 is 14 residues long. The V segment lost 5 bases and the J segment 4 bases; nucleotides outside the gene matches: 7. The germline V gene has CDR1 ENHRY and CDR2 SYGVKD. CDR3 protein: CAISTGTEGTEAFF. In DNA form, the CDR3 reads TGTGCCATCAGTACCGGGACAGAGGGCACTGAAGCTTTCTTT.

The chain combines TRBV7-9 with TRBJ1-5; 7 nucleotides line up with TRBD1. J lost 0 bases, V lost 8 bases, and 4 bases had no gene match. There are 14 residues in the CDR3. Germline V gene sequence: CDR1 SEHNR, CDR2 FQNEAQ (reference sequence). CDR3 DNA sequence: TGTGCCAGCGCGGGACAGAATAGCAATCAGCCCCAGCATTTT. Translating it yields CASAGQNSNQPQHF.

The CDR3 is CASSLGGTGELFF. DNA of the CDR3: TGTGCCAGCAGTTTAGGCGGAACCGGGGAGCTGTTTTTT. This rearrangement joins TRBV3-1 (or the pseudogene TRBV3-2) to TRBJ2-2; D call uncertain. Germline V gene sequence: CDR1 LGHDT, CDR2 YNNKEL (reference sequence). This CDR3 has 13 residues. The V gene lost 6 bases and the J gene lost 5 bases, with 10 bases spanning the gap.

CDR3 residues: CASSPRLAGGNGELFF. The DNA for the CDR3 is TGTGCCAGCAGCCCCAGGCTAGCGGGGGGGAACGGGGAGCTGTTTTTT. The chain is built from TRBV9 and TRBJ2-2, with TRBD2 matching over 12 bases. This CDR3 is 16 amino acids long. J was trimmed by 7 bases and V by 4 bases; bases with no gene match: 8. Germline lookup yields CDR1 SGDLS and CDR2 YYNGEE.

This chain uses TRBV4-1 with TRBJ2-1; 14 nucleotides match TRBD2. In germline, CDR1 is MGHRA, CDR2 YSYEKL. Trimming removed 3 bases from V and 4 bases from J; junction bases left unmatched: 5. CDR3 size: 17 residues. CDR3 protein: CASSHRLAGGRYNEQFF. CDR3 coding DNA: TGCGCCAGCAGCCACAGACTAGCGGGGGGGCGATACAATGAGCAGTTCTTC.

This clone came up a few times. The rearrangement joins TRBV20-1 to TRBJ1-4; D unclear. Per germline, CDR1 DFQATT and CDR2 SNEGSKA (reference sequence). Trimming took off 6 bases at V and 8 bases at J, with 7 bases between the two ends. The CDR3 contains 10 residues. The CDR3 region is CSALEEKLFF. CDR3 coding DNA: TGCAGTGCCCTAGAAGAAAAACTGTTTTTT.

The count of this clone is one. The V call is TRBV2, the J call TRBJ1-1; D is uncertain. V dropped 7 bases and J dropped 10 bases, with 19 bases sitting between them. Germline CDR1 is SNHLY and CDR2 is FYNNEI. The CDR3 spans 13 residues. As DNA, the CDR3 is TGTGCCAGCATCCCTAGCGGGGAGAAGCTAGCTTTCTTT. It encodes CASIPSGEKLAFF.

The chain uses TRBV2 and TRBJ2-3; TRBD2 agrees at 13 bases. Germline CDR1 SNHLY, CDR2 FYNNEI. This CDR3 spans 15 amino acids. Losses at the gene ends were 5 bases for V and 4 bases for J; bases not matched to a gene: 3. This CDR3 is CASSRLAGGSDTQYF. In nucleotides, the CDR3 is TGTGCCAGCAGTCGACTAGCGGGGGGATCAGATACGCAGTATTTT.

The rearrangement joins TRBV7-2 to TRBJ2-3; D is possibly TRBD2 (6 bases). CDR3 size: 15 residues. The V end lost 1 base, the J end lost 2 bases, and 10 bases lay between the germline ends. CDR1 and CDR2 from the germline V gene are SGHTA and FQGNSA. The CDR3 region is CASSLDEDYTDTQYF. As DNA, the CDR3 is TGTGCCAGCAGCTTAGATGAGGACTACACAGATACGCAGTATTTT.

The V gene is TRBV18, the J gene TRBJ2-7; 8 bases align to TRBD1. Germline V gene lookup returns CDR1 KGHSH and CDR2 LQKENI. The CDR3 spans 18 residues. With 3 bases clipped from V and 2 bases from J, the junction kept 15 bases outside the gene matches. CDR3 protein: CASSPGTGNPTTPYEQYF. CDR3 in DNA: TGTGCCAGCTCACCCGGGACAGGCAACCCAACTACCCCCTACGAGCAGTACTTC.

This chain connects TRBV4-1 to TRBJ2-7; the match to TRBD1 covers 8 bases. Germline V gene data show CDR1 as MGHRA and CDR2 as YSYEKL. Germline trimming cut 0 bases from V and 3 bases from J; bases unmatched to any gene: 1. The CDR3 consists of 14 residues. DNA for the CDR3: TGCGCCAGCAGCCAAGAACAGGGGGGCTACGAGCAGTACGTC. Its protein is CASSQEQGGYEQYV.

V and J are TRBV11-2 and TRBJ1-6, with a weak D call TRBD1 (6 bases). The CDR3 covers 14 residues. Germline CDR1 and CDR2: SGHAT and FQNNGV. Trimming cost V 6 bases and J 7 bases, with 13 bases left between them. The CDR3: CASRKTGPNSPLHF. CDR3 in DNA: TGTGCCAGCAGAAAAACAGGGCCAAATTCACCCCTCCACTTT. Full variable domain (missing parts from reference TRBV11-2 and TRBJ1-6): EAGVAQSPRYKIIEKRQSVAFWCNPISGHATLYWYQQILGQGPKLLIQFQNNGVVDDSQLPKDRFSAERLKGVDSTLKIQPAKLEDSAVYLCASRKTGPNSPLHFGNGTRLTVT.

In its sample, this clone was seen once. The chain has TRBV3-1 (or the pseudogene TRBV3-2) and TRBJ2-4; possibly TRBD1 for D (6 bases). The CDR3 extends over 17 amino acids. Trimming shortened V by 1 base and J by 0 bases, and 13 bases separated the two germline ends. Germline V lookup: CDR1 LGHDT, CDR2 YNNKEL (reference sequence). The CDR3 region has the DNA TGTGCCAGCAGCCAAGGGGTAAACAGGGAAGCCAAAAACATTCAGTACTTC. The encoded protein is CASSQGVNREAKNIQYF.

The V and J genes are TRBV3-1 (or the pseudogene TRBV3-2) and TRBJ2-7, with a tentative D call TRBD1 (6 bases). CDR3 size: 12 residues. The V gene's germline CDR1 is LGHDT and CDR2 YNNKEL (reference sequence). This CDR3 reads CASSQGQGPSYV. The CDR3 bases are TGTGCCAGCAGCCAAGGGCAGGGGCCCTCCTATGTC.

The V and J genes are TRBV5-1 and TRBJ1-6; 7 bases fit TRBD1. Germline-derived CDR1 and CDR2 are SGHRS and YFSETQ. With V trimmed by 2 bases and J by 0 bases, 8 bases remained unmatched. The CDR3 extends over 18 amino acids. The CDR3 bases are TGCGCCAGCAGCTTAAGACAGGGAGGATTCTCCTATAATTCACCCCTCCACTTT. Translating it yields CASSLRQGGFSYNSPLHF.

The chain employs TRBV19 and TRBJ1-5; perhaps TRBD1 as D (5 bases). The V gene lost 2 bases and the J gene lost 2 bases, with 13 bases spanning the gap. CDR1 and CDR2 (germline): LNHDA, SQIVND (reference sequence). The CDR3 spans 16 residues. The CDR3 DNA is TGTGCCAGTAGTATAAGCCTCGGGGGGGGCAATCAGCCCCAGCATTTT. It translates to CASSISLGGGNQPQHF.

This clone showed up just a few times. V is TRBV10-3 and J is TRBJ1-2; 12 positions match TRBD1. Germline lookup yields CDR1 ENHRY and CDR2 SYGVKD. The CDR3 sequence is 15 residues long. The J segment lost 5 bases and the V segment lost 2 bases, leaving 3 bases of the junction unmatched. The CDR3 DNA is TGTGCCATCAGTGAGGGGACAGGGGGCGTATATGGCTACACCTTC. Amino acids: CAISEGTGGVYGYTF.

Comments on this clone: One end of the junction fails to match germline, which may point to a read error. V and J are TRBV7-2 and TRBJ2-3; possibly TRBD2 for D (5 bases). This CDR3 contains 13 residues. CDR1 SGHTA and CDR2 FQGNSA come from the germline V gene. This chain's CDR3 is CASSSRWADSFDF. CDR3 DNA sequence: TGTGCCAGCAGCTCAAGGTGGGCGGACTCGTTTGATTTT.

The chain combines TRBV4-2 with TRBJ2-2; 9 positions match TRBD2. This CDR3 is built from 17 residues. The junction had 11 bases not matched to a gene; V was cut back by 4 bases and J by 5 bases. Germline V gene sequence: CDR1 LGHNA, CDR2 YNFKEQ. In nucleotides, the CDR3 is TGTGCCAGCAGCCCCCTTGCACTAGCGGGTCAAACCGGGGAGCTGTTTTTT. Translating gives CASSPLALAGQTGELFF.

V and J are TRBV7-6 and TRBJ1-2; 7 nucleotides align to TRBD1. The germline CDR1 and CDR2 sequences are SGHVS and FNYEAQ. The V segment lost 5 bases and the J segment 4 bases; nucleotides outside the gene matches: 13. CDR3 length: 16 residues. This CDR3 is CASSASTGTAIYGYTF. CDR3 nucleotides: TGTGCCAGCAGCGCGAGCACCGGGACAGCTATCTATGGCTACACCTTC.

The CDR3 DNA sequence: TGTGCCAGCAGTTACTCCTGGGACAGGGACAACGAGCAGTACTTC. Translation: CASSYSWDRDNEQYF. The chain employs TRBV6-5 and TRBJ2-7; 9 positions agree with TRBD1. Germline V gene sequence: CDR1 MNHEY, CDR2 SVGAGI. J gave up 5 bases and V 0 bases, and 5 bases lay outside the gene matches. The CDR3 loop spans 15 amino acids.

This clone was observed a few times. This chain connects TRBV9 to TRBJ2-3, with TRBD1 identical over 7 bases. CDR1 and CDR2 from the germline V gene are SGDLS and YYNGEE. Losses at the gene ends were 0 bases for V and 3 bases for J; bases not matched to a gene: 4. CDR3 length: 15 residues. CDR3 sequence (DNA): TGTGCCAGCAGCGTAGGCAGGGGGATAACAGATACGCAGTATTTT. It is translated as CASSVGRGITDTQYF.

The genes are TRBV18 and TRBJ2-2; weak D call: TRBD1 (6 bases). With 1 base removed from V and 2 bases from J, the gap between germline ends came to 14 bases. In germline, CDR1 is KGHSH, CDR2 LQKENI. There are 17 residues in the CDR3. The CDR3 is CASSPLKWTANTGELFF. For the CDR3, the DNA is TGTGCCAGCTCACCACTAAAATGGACAGCAAACACCGGGGAGCTGTTTTTT.

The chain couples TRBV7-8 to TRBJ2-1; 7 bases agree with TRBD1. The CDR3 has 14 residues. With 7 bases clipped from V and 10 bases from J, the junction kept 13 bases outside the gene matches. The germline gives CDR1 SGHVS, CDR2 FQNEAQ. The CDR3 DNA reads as TGTGCCAGCACCCCCGGGACAGCAAACCGGGAGCAGTTCTTC. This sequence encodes CASTPGTANREQFF.

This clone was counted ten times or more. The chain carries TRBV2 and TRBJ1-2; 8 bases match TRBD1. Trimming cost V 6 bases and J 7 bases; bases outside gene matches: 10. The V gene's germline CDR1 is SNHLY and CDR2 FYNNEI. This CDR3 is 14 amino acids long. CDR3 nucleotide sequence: TGTGCCAGCAGAGTAATACAGGGGGAGGTTGGCTACACCTTC. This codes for CASRVIQGEVGYTF.

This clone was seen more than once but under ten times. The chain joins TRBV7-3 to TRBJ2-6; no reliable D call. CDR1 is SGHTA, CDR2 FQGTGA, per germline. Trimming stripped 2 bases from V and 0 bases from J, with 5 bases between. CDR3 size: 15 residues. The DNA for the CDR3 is TGTGCCAGCAGCTTATGGAGCTCTGGGGCCAACGTCCTGACTTTC. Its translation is CASSLWSSGANVLTF.

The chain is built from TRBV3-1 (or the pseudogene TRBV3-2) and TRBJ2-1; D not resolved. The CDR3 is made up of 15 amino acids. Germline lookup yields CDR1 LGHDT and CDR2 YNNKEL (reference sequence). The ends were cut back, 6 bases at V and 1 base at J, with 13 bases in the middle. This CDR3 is CASREGSTSYNEQFF. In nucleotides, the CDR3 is TGTGCCAGCAGGGAAGGTTCGACTTCCTACAATGAGCAGTTCTTC.

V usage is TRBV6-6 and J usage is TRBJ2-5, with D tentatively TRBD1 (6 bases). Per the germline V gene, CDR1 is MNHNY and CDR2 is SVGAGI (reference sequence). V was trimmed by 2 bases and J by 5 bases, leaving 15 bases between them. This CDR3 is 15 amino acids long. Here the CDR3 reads CASSYRGDNMETQYF. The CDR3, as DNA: TGTGCCAGCAGTTACCGAGGGGACAACATGGAGACCCAGTACTTC.

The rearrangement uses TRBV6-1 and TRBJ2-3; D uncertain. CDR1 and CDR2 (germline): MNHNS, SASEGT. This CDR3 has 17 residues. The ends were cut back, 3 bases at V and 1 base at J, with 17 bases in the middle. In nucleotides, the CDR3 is TGTGCCAGCAGTGATCCTGGCCCTTCCCTTGGCACAGATACGCAGTATTTT. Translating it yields CASSDPGPSLGTDTQYF.

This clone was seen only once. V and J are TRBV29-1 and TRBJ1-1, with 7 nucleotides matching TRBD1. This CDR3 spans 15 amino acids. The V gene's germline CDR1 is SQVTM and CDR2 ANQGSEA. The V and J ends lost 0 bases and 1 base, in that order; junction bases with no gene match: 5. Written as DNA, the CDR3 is TGCAGCGTTGAAGATCGTAACAGGGGGAACACTGAAGCTTTCTTT. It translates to CSVEDRNRGNTEAFF.